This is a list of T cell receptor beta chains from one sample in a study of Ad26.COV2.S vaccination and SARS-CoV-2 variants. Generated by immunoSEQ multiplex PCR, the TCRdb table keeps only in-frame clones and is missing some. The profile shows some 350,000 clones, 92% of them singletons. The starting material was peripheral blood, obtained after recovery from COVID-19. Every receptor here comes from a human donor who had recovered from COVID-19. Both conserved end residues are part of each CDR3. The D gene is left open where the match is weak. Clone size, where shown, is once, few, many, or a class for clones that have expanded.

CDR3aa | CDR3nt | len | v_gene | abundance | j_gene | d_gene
CASSQVRGGVSGYTF | TGCGCCAGCAGCCAAGTGAGAGGGGGGGTTAGCGGCTACACCTTC | 15 | TRBV4-3 | NA | TRBJ1-2 | NA
CASSQDSRLGHNEQFF | TGTGCCAGCAGCCAAGATTCGAGACTAGGGCACAATGAGCAGTTCTTC | 16 | TRBV14 | NA | TRBJ2-1 | NA
CASSLGGYGGNQPQHF | TGTGCCAGCAGCCTCGGGGGGTATGGGGGCAATCAGCCCCAGCATTTT | 16 | TRBV7-9 | few | TRBJ1-5 | NA
CASSVGGRYGYTF | TGTGCCAGCAGCGTGGGAGGGCGCTATGGCTACACCTTC | 13 | TRBV9 | NA | TRBJ1-2 | NA
CASGSDFTDTQYF | TGTGCTAGTGGCTCGGACTTCACAGATACGCAGTATTTT | 13 | TRBV12-5 | NA | TRBJ2-3 | NA
CASSRGSGDSTDTQYF | TGTGCCAGCAGCAGGGGTAGCGGGGATAGCACAGATACGCAGTATTTT | 16 | TRBV5-4 | NA | TRBJ2-3 | TRBD2
CASSQDGIRAEAFF | TGTGCCAGCAGCCAAGATGGTATCCGGGCTGAAGCTTTCTTT | 14 | TRBV14 | NA | TRBJ1-1 | NA
CASSEQSSSYEQYF | TGTGCCAGCAGTGAACAGAGTAGCTCCTACGAGCAGTACTTC | 14 | TRBV2 | NA | TRBJ2-7 | NA
CASSPGGAGAQETQYF | TGTGCCAGCAGTCCGGGAGGAGCGGGGGCCCAAGAGACCCAGTACTTC | 16 | TRBV6-2/TRBV6-3 | NA | TRBJ2-5 | TRBD2
CASQRAGPYEQYF | TGTGCCAGCCAGCGGGCAGGACCCTACGAGCAGTACTTC | 13 | TRBV2 | NA | TRBJ2-7 | NA
CASSQEMRGLQFYGYTF | TGTGCCAGCAGCCAAGAAATGAGGGGGTTGCAGTTCTATGGCTACACCTTC | 17 | TRBV4-2 | NA | TRBJ1-2 | NA
CASSADSHTGELFF | TGTGCCAGCAGCGCTGACAGCCACACCGGGGAGCTGTTTTTT | 14 | TRBV9 | NA | TRBJ2-2 | NA
CASTDKADRGYEQYF | TGTGCCAGTACTGACAAAGCTGACAGGGGTTACGAGCAGTACTTC | 15 | TRBV19 | NA | TRBJ2-7 | TRBD1
CASSSEPGQPNEKLFF | TGTGCCAGCAGCTCCGAACCGGGACAGCCTAATGAAAAACTGTTTTTT | 16 | TRBV7-9 | NA | TRBJ1-4 | TRBD1
CASSGGRAGGYNEQFF | TGCGCCAGCAGCGGCGGGAGGGCAGGGGGCTACAATGAGCAGTTCTTC | 16 | TRBV5-1 | NA | TRBJ2-1 | TRBD2
CASSSDRVYNEKLFF | TGTGCCAGCAGCTCCGACAGGGTTTATAATGAAAAACTGTTTTTT | 15 | TRBV7-2 | NA | TRBJ1-4 | TRBD1
CASSIGSSGGAPGELFF | TGTGCCAGTAGTATAGGGTCTAGCGGGGGGGCTCCCGGGGAGCTGTTTTTT | 17 | TRBV19 | NA | TRBJ2-2 | TRBD2
CASSGSPISEQFF | TGTGCCAGCAGTGGCTCCCCTATATCTGAGCAGTTCTTC | 13 | TRBV7-9 | once | TRBJ2-1 | NA
CASSRGTGKQETQYF | TGCGCCAGCAGCCGGGGGACAGGGAAACAAGAGACCCAGTACTTC | 15 | TRBV4-1 | NA | TRBJ2-5 | TRBD1
CVTWGSEKLFF | TGTGTCACGTGGGGGAGTGAAAAACTGTTTTTT | 11 | TRBV6-5 | once | TRBJ1-4 | NA
CASSLATPYEQYF | TGTGCCAGCAGCTTGGCGACACCCTACGAGCAGTACTTC | 13 | TRBV5-5 | NA | TRBJ2-7 | NA
CASSPGTGGPYEQYF | TGTGCCAGCAGCCCCGGGACAGGGGGCCCTTACGAGCAGTACTTC | 15 | TRBV5-5 | NA | TRBJ2-7 | TRBD1
CASSYSDSQQAWQYF | TGTGCCAGCAGTTACTCGGACAGCCAGCAGGCTTGGCAGTACTTC | 15 | TRBV6-6 | NA | TRBJ2-7 | NA
CASSLWSNQPQHF | TGTGCCAGCAGTTTATGGTCCAATCAGCCCCAGCATTTT | 13 | TRBV27 | NA | TRBJ1-5 | NA
CASSLDRWGQGAEAFF | TGTGCCAGCAGCTTAGATCGATGGGGACAGGGAGCTGAAGCTTTCTTT | 16 | TRBV11-3 | NA | TRBJ1-1 | TRBD1
CASSFPLGSQHF | TGTGCCAGCAGTTTCCCCCTTGGGTCCCAGCATTTT | 12 | TRBV12-3/TRBV12-4 | NA | TRBJ1-5 | NA
CASSLEGGLSSYNEQFF | TGTGCCAGCAGCTTAGAAGGCGGGTTGAGCTCCTACAATGAGCAGTTCTTC | 17 | TRBV7-9 | NA | TRBJ2-1 | NA
CASSQDLSGGGNQPQHF | TGTGCCAGCAGCCAAGATTTATCGGGGGGTGGCAATCAGCCCCAGCATTTT | 17 | TRBV3-1/TRBV3-2 | few | TRBJ1-5 | NA
CASSLKGVGYEQYF | TGTGCCAGCAGCTTAAAGGGGGTGGGTTACGAGCAGTACTTC | 14 | TRBV5-4 | NA | TRBJ2-7 | NA
CASSFVSSGHRAFF | TGTGCCAGCAGCTTCGTTTCTTCGGGACATCGAGCTTTCTTT | 14 | TRBV13 | NA | TRBJ1-1 | NA
CSVASTENEKLFF | TGCAGCGTGGCCTCGACAGAAAATGAAAAACTGTTTTTT | 13 | TRBV29-1 | NA | TRBJ1-4 | NA
CASSLAGGTNTGELFF | TGTGCCAGCAGCTTGGCAGGAGGGACGAACACCGGGGAGCTGTTTTTT | 16 | TRBV5-4 | NA | TRBJ2-2 | NA
CASSFTGVSTGELFF | TGTGCCAGCAGCTTTACCGGGGTCTCCACCGGGGAGCTGTTTTTT | 15 | TRBV7-3 | NA | TRBJ2-2 | NA
CASSSGQGTGEQYF | TGTGCCAGCTCATCGGGACAGGGGACGGGGGAGCAGTACTTC | 14 | TRBV18 | NA | TRBJ2-7 | TRBD1
CASSPGTTNTGELFF | TGTGCCAGCAGCCCCGGGACAACGAACACCGGGGAGCTGTTTTTT | 15 | TRBV5-6 | NA | TRBJ2-2 | NA
CASSQDADFRNTIYF | TGTGCCAGCAGCCAAGACGCGGACTTCCGAAACACCATATATTTT | 15 | TRBV14 | NA | TRBJ1-3 | NA
CASATSSYNEQFF | TGTGCCAGCGCGACTAGCTCCTACAATGAGCAGTTCTTC | 13 | TRBV6-4 | NA | TRBJ2-1 | NA
CASSPQRRGQETQYF | TGTGCCAGCAGCCCTCAACGTAGGGGTCAAGAGACCCAGTACTTC | 15 | TRBV5-6 | NA | TRBJ2-5 | NA
CASSLSQGDTQYF | TGTGCCAGTAGCCTCTCCCAAGGAGATACGCAGTATTTT | 13 | TRBV19 | NA | TRBJ2-3 | NA
CASSLYPGVGTEAFF | TGTGCCAGCAGCTTATATCCAGGGGTGGGCACTGAAGCTTTCTTT | 15 | TRBV11-2 | once | TRBJ1-1 | NA
CASSLPTNTNTEAFF | TGTGCCAGCAGCTTACCGACAAATACAAACACTGAAGCTTTCTTT | 15 | TRBV13 | NA | TRBJ1-1 | NA
CASSVASGNTGELFF | TGTGCCAGCAGCGTAGCATCAGGGAACACCGGGGAGCTGTTTTTT | 15 | TRBV9 | NA | TRBJ2-2 | NA
CASSQDDGLPAEKLFF | TGTGCCAGCAGCCAAGACGATGGCCTCCCGGCAGAAAAACTGTTTTTT | 16 | TRBV3-1/TRBV3-2 | NA | TRBJ1-4 | NA
CASSKGTGGRGEQFF | TGTGCCAGTAGTAAGGGGACAGGGGGCCGTGGTGAGCAGTTCTTC | 15 | TRBV19 | NA | TRBJ2-1 | TRBD1
CALGGDRGEKLFF | TGTGCCCTTGGAGGGGACAGGGGCGAAAAACTGTTTTTT | 13 | TRBV19 | NA | TRBJ1-4 | TRBD1
CASSSLTGYAGELFF | TGTGCCAGCAGTTCATTAACAGGGTACGCCGGGGAGCTGTTTTTT | 15 | TRBV6-2/TRBV6-3 | NA | TRBJ2-2 | NA